Below, 9 T cell receptor beta chains from the same sample are listed, as sequenced in a study of blood T cell repertoires in COVID-19. The data were produced by immunoSEQ multiplex PCR, yet TCRdb's version contains in-frame clones alone and is incomplete. The table records approximately 260,000 clones, over 75% of them present only once. Source material: peripheral blood. These TCRs come from a human donor in a cohort sampled during active COVID-19.

CDR3 bases: TGTGCCAGCAGTACTACACCTTACGAGCAGTACTTC. Its translation is CASSTTPYEQYF. The chain uses TRBV6-5 and TRBJ2-7, with D unresolved. This CDR3 spans 12 amino acids. Germline loops: CDR1 MNHEY, CDR2 SVGAGI. V lost 5 bases, J lost 4 bases, and 9 bases lay in between.

This clone has a handful of counts. V and J are TRBV5-1 and TRBJ1-6, with 7 nucleotides matching TRBD1. V shed 7 bases, J shed 5 bases, and the junction held 3 bases outside the gene matches. Germline CDR1 and CDR2: SGHRS and YFSETQ. The CDR3 contains 13 residues. CDR3 DNA sequence: TGCGCCAGCCGGGGACAGAATAATTCACCCCTCCACTTT. This gives the protein CASRGQNNSPLHF.

The rearrangement uses TRBV5-5 and TRBJ2-7, with 7 bases lining up with TRBD1. The CDR3 is 16 residues long. V lost 1 base, J lost 0 bases, and 7 bases stayed unmatched. Germline CDR1 and CDR2: SGHKS and YYEKEE (reference sequence). The DNA for the CDR3 is TGTGCCAGCAGCTTGTATGGGGCAGGGGGCTCCTACGAGCAGTACTTC. It codes for CASSLYGAGGSYEQYF.

V is TRBV6-6 and J is TRBJ2-7; D might be TRBD1 (5 bases). Trimming took 5 bases from V and 4 from J, leaving 9 bases between them. Germline V CDR1 and CDR2: MNHNY, SVGAGI (reference sequence). The CDR3 is 12 amino acids. Here the CDR3 DNA reads TGTGCCAGCAGTACCCAGGGATACGAGCAGTACTTC. Translated, it gives CASSTQGYEQYF.

The chain recombines TRBV28 with TRBJ1-1; 12 nucleotides align to TRBD1. The trim removed 2 bases at V and 2 bases at J, leaving 3 bases unmatched. Germline CDR1 MDHEN, CDR2 SYDVKM. There are 16 residues in the CDR3. Here the CDR3 reads CASSLRDRGRNTEAFF. CDR3 DNA: TGTGCCAGCAGTTTAAGGGACAGGGGGCGAAACACTGAAGCTTTCTTT.

The chain recombines TRBV6-5 with TRBJ2-7; TRBD1 aligns across 8 bases. The CDR3 totals 13 residues. V lost 8 bases and J lost 3; bases outside the gene matches: 6. Germline lookup yields CDR1 MNHEY and CDR2 SVGAGI. The CDR3 loop reads CASHRTGHYEQYF. The CDR3, as DNA: TGTGCCAGCCATCGGACAGGGCACTACGAGCAGTACTTC.

DNA of the CDR3: TGTGCCAGTAGTATCCCGGACAGGGTAAACGGCTACACCTTC. It specifies CASSIPDRVNGYTF. The V call is TRBV19, the J call TRBJ1-2, with 8 bases identical to TRBD1. After removal of 3 bases from V and 8 bases from J, the junction contained 8 bases not matched to a gene. The CDR3 loop spans 14 amino acids. Germline values: CDR1 LNHDA, CDR2 SQIVND (reference sequence).

CDR3 coding DNA: TGTGCCAGCAGCAAATTTCGCGGACTAGCGGCGAGCTCCTACGAGCAGTACTTC. This sequence encodes CASSKFRGLAASSYEQYF. The chain uses TRBV7-8 and TRBJ2-7; TRBD2 matches 10 bases. The length of the CDR3 is 18 residues. Trimming took 5 bases from V and 0 from J; bases not matched to a gene: 13. Per the germline V gene, CDR1 is SGHVS and CDR2 is FQNEAQ.

The chain recombines TRBV7-9 with TRBJ2-5; D is possibly TRBD1 (6 bases). In germline, CDR1 is SEHNR, CDR2 FQNEAQ (reference sequence). This CDR3 has 16 residues. V was shortened by 7 bases and J by 2 bases, with 20 bases between the two germline ends. As DNA, the CDR3 is TGTGCCAGCACCCCTATAAATGGGGGCCATCAAGAGACCCAGTACTTC. Its translation is CASTPINGGHQETQYF. Complete variable domain (other parts from reference TRBV7-9 and TRBJ2-5): DTGVSQNPRHKITKRGQNVTFRCDPISEHNRLYWYRQTLGQGPEFLTYFQNEAQLEKSRLLSDRFSAERPKGSFSTLEIQRTEQGDSAMYLCASTPINGGHQETQYFGPGTRLLVL.